This TCR beta chain was identified during a study of blood T cell repertoires in COVID-19. Germline-derived CDR1 and CDR2 are MDHEN and SYDVKM. Trimming removed 2 bases at V and 3 bases at J, with 7 bases between. The CDR3 covers 13 residues. Data came from immunoSEQ multiplex PCR; TCRdb stores just in-frame clones and leaves some out. This sample carries some 350,000 clones, 88% of them seen once, and the ten largest clones take about 4.7%. Input material: PBMCs or T cells enriched from blood (not recorded which). The rearrangement uses TRBV28 and TRBJ1-1; no clear D. The TCR sequence derives from a man aged 30-40 years who had recovered from COVID-19. DNA of the CDR3: TGTGCCAGCAGTTTAATGCGGTACACTGAAGCTTTCTTT. It yields the protein CASSLMRYTEAFF.